This TCR beta chain was documented in a study of identical twins. TCRdb redid the calling of the 5' RACE reads with MiXCR, one entry per CDR3 protein. The sample shows hundreds of thousands of distinct CDR3 sequences, roughly 18% of them seen only once. Findings and caveats of the study: The presence of invariant MAIT and iNKT cells could partly confound analyses of zero-insertion sequences. With beta out-of-frame sequences, excess sharing by twins was weaker.

This clonotype was recorded a few times. The antigen is not known. This CDR3 spans 14 amino acids. Trimming cost V 5 bases and J 3 bases, with 10 bases left between them. These same data were also listed under a study on T cells expressing NK-cell markers. This second study says: Several experiments employed an anti-gamma-delta TCR antibody to confine sorting to alpha-beta TCR T cells. HCMV specificity of expanded NKG2C+ T cell clones remained unclear.

V and J are TRBV12-3 or TRBV12-4 and TRBJ2-2, with D perhaps assigned TRBD1 or TRBD2 (5 bases each). Sequencing input: PBMCs. The TCR was taken from a woman under 30 in good health. CDR3 nucleotide sequence: TGTGCCAGCAGTCCCGGGACCGACACCGGGGAGCTGTTTTTT. Translated, it gives CASSPGTDTGELFF.